Sequencing of this T cell receptor beta chain was carried out in a study of cytomegalovirus exposure and HLA in healthy donors. General observations from the study: TCR beta sequences numbering under 20,000 were associated with HLA alleles at 0.05 false discovery rate in a later analysis.

The PCR was carried out with 60 Vbeta primers and 13 Jbeta primers. Produced via immunoSEQ multiplex PCR; TCRdb's table is partial and in-frame only. The repertoire holds some 200,000 clones, with about 10% as singletons. V gave up 5 bases and J gave up 5 bases; unmatched junction bases: 8. The CDR3 extends over 14 amino acids. Per the germline V gene, CDR1 is LGHNT and CDR2 is FRNRAP. This clone occurred a few times. Its target is unknown. The V and J genes are TRBV12-5 and TRBJ2-7; 8 nucleotides align to TRBD1. This receptor was obtained from a young woman in good health and CMV-seropositive. Sample: PBMCs. CDR3 amino acids: CASGRGQVPDEQYF. CDR3 bases: TGTGCTAGTGGTAGGGGACAGGTGCCGGACGAGCAGTACTTC.